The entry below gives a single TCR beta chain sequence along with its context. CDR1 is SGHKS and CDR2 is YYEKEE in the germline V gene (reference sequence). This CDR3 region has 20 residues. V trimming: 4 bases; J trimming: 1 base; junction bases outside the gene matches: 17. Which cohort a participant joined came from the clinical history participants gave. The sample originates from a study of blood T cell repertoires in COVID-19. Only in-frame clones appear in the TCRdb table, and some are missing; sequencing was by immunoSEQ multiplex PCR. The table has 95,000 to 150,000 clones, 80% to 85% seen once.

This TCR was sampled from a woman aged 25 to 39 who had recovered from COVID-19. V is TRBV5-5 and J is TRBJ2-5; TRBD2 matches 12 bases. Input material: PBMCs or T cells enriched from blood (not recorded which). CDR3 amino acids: CASSGPHGLAGRGPQETQYF. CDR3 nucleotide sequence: TGTGCCAGCAGCGGACCCCATGGACTAGCGGGGAGAGGGCCCCAAGAGACCCAGTACTTC. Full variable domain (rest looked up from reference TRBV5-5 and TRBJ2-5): DAGVTQSPTHLIKTRGQQVTLRCSPISGHKSVSWYQQVLGQGPQFIFQYYEKEERGRGNFPDRFSARQFPNYSSELNVNALLLGDSALYLCASSGPHGLAGRGPQETQYFGPGTRLLVL.